One sample yielded the 30 T cell receptor beta chains listed below, sequenced in a study of blood T cell repertoires in COVID-19. Profiling relied on immunoSEQ multiplex PCR, and the TCRdb table lists in-frame clones only, not all of them. Of 80,000 to 100,000 clones in the sample, 80% to 90% were seen once. The sequencing sample was made of peripheral blood. The receptors come from a human donor with COVID-19, enrolled during active disease. The donor label of this sample is uncertain.

The gene calls are TRBV6-5 and TRBJ1-1, with 7 bases lining up with TRBD1. Germline-derived CDR1 and CDR2 are MNHEY and SVGAGI. The V and J ends lost 6 bases and 5 bases, in that order; junction bases with no gene match: 3. CDR3 length: 12 residues. This CDR3 is CASSRGQTEAFF. CDR3 DNA: TGTGCCAGCAGCCGGGGACAGACTGAAGCTTTCTTT.

The CDR3 nucleotides read TGTGCCAGCAGCGATCTAGAGGGGACAGGTCCCGTAGATAACTATGGCTACACCTTC. Translation gives CASSDLEGTGPVDNYGYTF. This chain uses TRBV21-1 with TRBJ1-2; the DNA was not compared with TRBD1, the D call given in the table. TRBV21-1 is annotated as a pseudogene. The CDR3 has 19 amino acids.

The chain uses TRBV5-4 and TRBJ2-1; 9 positions match TRBD2. V was pared by 2 bases and J by 6 bases, with 18 bases of the junction left unmatched. The length of the CDR3 is 19 residues. From germline, CDR1 is SGHNT and CDR2 YYREEE (reference sequence). The CDR3 loop is CASSLAQGSSGSHRNEQFF. The CDR3, as DNA: TGTGCCAGCAGCTTAGCCCAGGGGAGTAGCGGGAGCCACCGCAATGAGCAGTTCTTC.

This clone was counted between two and nine times. The V call is TRBV7-9, the J call TRBJ1-1; the D gene is possibly TRBD1 (5 bases). CDR3 length: 13 residues. Germline assignment: CDR1 SEHNR and CDR2 FQNEAQ (reference sequence). Trimming stripped 7 bases from V and 8 bases from J, with 17 bases between. CDR3 bases: TGTGCCAGCACCCTGGACAACGCACGCGAAGCTTTCTTT. Amino acid sequence: CASTLDNAREAFF.

The chain joins TRBV5-1 to TRBJ2-5, with 13 nucleotides matching TRBD2. The CDR3 has 18 amino acids. Losses at the gene ends were 2 bases for V and 4 bases for J; bases not matched to a gene: 11. Germline CDR1 is SGHRS and CDR2 is YFSETQ. CDR3 in amino acids: CASSFRGLAGDRSETQYF. As DNA, the CDR3 is TGCGCCAGCAGCTTCCGCGGACTAGCGGGAGATCGATCAGAGACCCAGTACTTC.

The chain combines TRBV18 with TRBJ2-2; possible D gene TRBD1, 6 bases. Germline V lookup: CDR1 KGHSH, CDR2 LQKENI. The CDR3 extends over 17 amino acids. The ends were cut back, 3 bases at V and 1 base at J, with 15 bases in the middle. Here the CDR3 reads CASSPSAGAKNTGELFF. The CDR3 nucleotides are TGTGCCAGCTCACCTTCGGCAGGGGCCAAGAACACCGGGGAGCTGTTTTTT.

The rearrangement joins TRBV3-1 (or the pseudogene TRBV3-2) to TRBJ2-3; TRBD1 might be the D (5 bases). Trimming cost V 0 bases and J 4 bases, with 11 bases left between them. Germline V lookup: CDR1 LGHDT, CDR2 YNNKEL (reference sequence). There are 15 residues in the CDR3. The chain's CDR3 is CASSQESLGADTQYF. CDR3 DNA sequence: TGTGCCAGCAGCCAAGAGTCCTTAGGGGCAGATACGCAGTATTTT.

This sequence joins TRBV5-1 and TRBJ2-2; possibly TRBD1 for D (6 bases). Germline V gives CDR1 SGHRS, CDR2 YFSETQ. The germline V and J ends were trimmed by 2 bases and 0 bases, with 8 bases remaining between them. The CDR3 spans 15 residues. For the CDR3, the DNA is TGCGCCAGCAGCTTCACAGGGACGAACACCGGGGAGCTGTTTTTT. It codes for CASSFTGTNTGELFF.

The genes are TRBV13 and TRBJ2-1; tentatively, D is TRBD2 (6 bases). The CDR3 totals 15 residues. V was cut by 1 base and J by 2 bases, with 9 bases left in between. Germline CDR1 PRHDT, CDR2 FYEKMQ (reference sequence). The CDR3 loop reads CASSLVGTPYNEQFF. In nucleotides, the CDR3 is TGTGCCAGCAGCTTAGTTGGGACTCCCTACAATGAGCAGTTCTTC.

The chain combines TRBV29-1 with TRBJ2-7; the match to TRBD1 covers 7 bases. Germline V CDR1 and CDR2: SQVTM, ANQGSEA. With V trimmed by 1 base and J by 6 bases, 3 bases remained unmatched. The CDR3 contains 12 residues. The CDR3 nucleotides are TGCAGCGTTGAAGGACAGGGCGGCGAGCAGTACTTC. It translates to CSVEGQGGEQYF.

CDR3 sequence (DNA): TGCGCCAGCAGCCCGTACACTAGCGGGGGGGCCGTTGAGCAGTTCTTC. This codes for CASSPYTSGGAVEQFF. The chain is built from TRBV4-1 and TRBJ2-1; 13 nucleotides align to TRBD2. This CDR3 has 16 amino acids. V trimming: 4 bases; J trimming: 9 bases; junction bases outside the gene matches: 9. Germline CDR1 is MGHRA and CDR2 is YSYEKL.

The chain couples TRBV10-3 to TRBJ2-1; D possibly corresponds to TRBD2 (6 bases). The germline V and J ends were trimmed by 0 bases and 0 bases, with 18 bases remaining between them. The CDR3 sequence is 19 residues long. Germline V gene data show CDR1 as ENHRY and CDR2 as SYGVKD. The CDR3 bases are TGTGCCATCAGTGAGTCGAGTGCTTCTAGCGCTAGCTCCTACAATGAGCAGTTCTTC. This encodes CAISESSASSASSYNEQFF.

The chain is built from TRBV2 and TRBJ2-1, with a weak D call TRBD2 (5 bases). Trimming removed 7 bases from V and 6 bases from J, with 16 bases in between. The CDR3 length is 14 residues. CDR1 and CDR2 (germline): SNHLY, FYNNEI. CDR3 coding DNA: TGTGCCAGCAAGGTAGACCGGGAAGTCAATGAGCAGTTCTTC. This translates into CASKVDREVNEQFF. The whole variable domain, remainder taken from reference TRBV2 and TRBJ2-1, is EPEVTQTPSHQVTQMGQEVILRCVPISNHLYFYWYRQILGQKVEFLVSFYNNEISEKSEIFDDQFSVERPDGSNFTLKIRSTKLEDSAMYFCASKVDREVNEQFFGPGTRLTVL.

This chain connects TRBV4-2 to TRBJ1-1, with D possibly matching TRBD1 (5 bases). V was clipped by 0 bases and J by 4 bases, with 9 bases between them. This CDR3 spans 14 amino acids. CDR1 is LGHNA and CDR2 is YNFKEQ in the germline V gene. The CDR3 loop is CASSQDSTATEAFF. For the CDR3, the DNA is TGTGCCAGCAGCCAAGATTCGACAGCCACTGAAGCTTTCTTT.

The rearrangement joins TRBV5-6 to TRBJ1-6, with a tentative D call TRBD1 (5 bases). CDR1 and CDR2 (germline): SGHDT, YYEEEE. V lost 4 bases, J lost 15 bases, and 20 bases lay in between. CDR3 size: 14 residues. The CDR3 sequence: CASSVGGGPVRLHF. The DNA of the CDR3 is TGTGCCAGCAGCGTCGGCGGGGGTCCTGTTCGCCTCCACTTT.

Only a few counts were recorded for this clone. The chain joins TRBV5-1 to TRBJ2-5; 9 nucleotides match TRBD2. CDR3 length: 17 amino acids. Losses at the gene ends were 0 bases for V and 3 bases for J; bases not matched to a gene: 9. Germline V CDR1 and CDR2: SGHRS, YFSETQ. CDR3 region: CASSLELGLALEETQYF. The CDR3 DNA reads as TGCGCCAGCAGCTTGGAATTAGGACTAGCGTTAGAAGAGACCCAGTACTTC. Looking up the rest from reference TRBV5-1 and TRBJ2-5 gives the full variable domain: KAGVTQTPRYLIKTRGQQVTLSCSPISGHRSVSWYQQTPGQGLQFLFEYFSETQRNKGNFPGRFSGRQFSNSRSEMNVSTLELGDSALYLCASSLELGLALEETQYFGPGTRLLVL.

This clone showed up just once. The chain carries TRBV11-3 and TRBJ1-4, with a weak D call TRBD1 (5 bases). Trimming took 5 bases from V and 2 from J, leaving 12 bases between them. The CDR3 length is 15 residues. Germline V gene lookup returns CDR1 SGHNT and CDR2 YENEEA. The CDR3 loop reads CASSRAGTTNEKLFF. The CDR3 DNA reads as TGTGCCAGCAGCCGAGCGGGGACTACTAATGAAAAACTGTTTTTT.

V and J are TRBV29-1 and TRBJ1-1; unclear D gene. Germline CDR1 reads SQVTM; CDR2 reads ANQGSEA. The CDR3 is 13 residues long. V lost 7 bases to trimming and J lost 0 bases, with 12 bases between them. The CDR3 DNA is TGCAGCGCCGGAGGATACATGAACACTGAAGCTTTCTTT. Protein sequence: CSAGGYMNTEAFF.

This chain connects TRBV10-1 to TRBJ1-3; 7 positions agree with TRBD1. CDR1 is WNHNN and CDR2 is SYGVQD in the germline V gene (reference sequence). The CDR3 spans 17 residues. J was trimmed by 1 base and V by 8 bases; bases with no gene match: 14. Here the CDR3 reads CASPVPGGLFSGNTIYF. CDR3 coding DNA: TGCGCCAGCCCCGTCCCAGGGGGGCTCTTTTCTGGAAACACCATATATTTT.

Concerning this clone: A read error may produce the germline difference seen at one junction end. The rearrangement links TRBV12-3 or TRBV12-4 to TRBJ2-7; TRBD1 might be the D (5 bases). CDR3 size: 12 residues. CDR3 sequence: CASSLLPDSPEF. The CDR3 nucleotides are TGTGCCAGCAGTTTACTGCCAGACAGCCCGGAATTC.

This clone came up once. The chain joins TRBV7-3 to TRBJ2-1; perhaps TRBD1 as D (6 bases). Trimming took 5 bases from V and 8 from J, leaving 16 bases between them. The CDR3 has 14 residues. Germline V lookup: CDR1 SGHTA, CDR2 FQGTGA. The CDR3 coding sequence is TGTGCCAGCAGCAAAAATCAACAGGGTTATGAGCAGTTCTTC. Translating it yields CASSKNQQGYEQFF.

The chain carries TRBV6-2 or TRBV6-3 and TRBJ1-1; possibly TRBD1 for D (5 bases). The length of the CDR3 is 14 residues. Trimming left V 2 bases short and J 5 bases short, with 12 bases between. Germline V gene lookup returns CDR1 MNHEY and CDR2 SVGEGT. This CDR3 reads CASSYKRDRTEAFF. CDR3 nucleotide sequence: TGTGCCAGCAGTTACAAGCGGGACCGTACTGAAGCTTTCTTT.

The V call is TRBV2, the J call TRBJ2-7; D ambiguous. The CDR3 consists of 13 residues. The ends were cut back, 7 bases at V and 0 bases at J, with 10 bases in the middle. In germline, CDR1 is SNHLY, CDR2 FYNNEI. CDR3 loop: CASTQFSSYEQYF. The CDR3 region has the DNA TGTGCCAGCACTCAGTTCAGCTCCTACGAGCAGTACTTC.

The V and J genes are TRBV5-1 and TRBJ1-5; 9 bases align to TRBD1. V shed 4 bases and J 5 bases; nucleotides not matched to a gene: 10. Germline-derived CDR1 and CDR2 are SGHRS and YFSETQ. The length of the CDR3 is 16 residues. The CDR3, as DNA: TGCGCCAGCAGCCTATCTCCGGGACAGGGCTATCAGCCCCAGCATTTT. This translates into CASSLSPGQGYQPQHF.

This clone was counted a single time. The gene calls are TRBV27 and TRBJ1-5; TRBD1 is a possible D gene (6 bases). This CDR3 is 14 amino acids long. CDR1 MNHEY and CDR2 SMNVEV come from the germline V gene (reference sequence). V lost 0 bases to trimming and J lost 6 bases, with 9 bases between them. CDR3 amino acids: CASSLSIRGQPQHF. CDR3 bases: TGTGCCAGCAGTTTATCGATCAGGGGTCAGCCCCAGCATTTT.

The V gene is TRBV4-1, the J gene TRBJ2-3, with TRBD1 matching over 9 bases. J was trimmed by 2 bases and V by 1 base; bases with no gene match: 4. The CDR3 spans 16 residues. The germline gives CDR1 MGHRA, CDR2 YSYEKL. The CDR3: CASSQATGGDTDTQYF. CDR3 in DNA: TGCGCCAGCAGCCAAGCGACAGGGGGGGACACAGATACGCAGTATTTT.

The V call is TRBV4-2, the J call TRBJ1-2; no firm D call. The germline V and J ends were trimmed by 4 bases and 4 bases, with 16 bases remaining between them. This CDR3 is built from 15 residues. From germline, CDR1 is LGHNA and CDR2 YNFKEQ. CDR3 coding DNA: TGTGCCAGCAGCCTCTTTTATGAGGGTGGCTATGGCTACACCTTC. Protein: CASSLFYEGGYGYTF.

The V call is TRBV7-9, the J call TRBJ1-1; tentatively, D is TRBD1 (6 bases). The CDR3 runs 14 residues. V dropped 4 bases and J dropped 6 bases, with 15 bases sitting between them. Germline lookup yields CDR1 SEHNR and CDR2 FQNEAQ (reference sequence). This CDR3 reads CASSYNGRGAEAFF. CDR3 DNA: TGTGCCAGCAGCTATAACGGGAGGGGGGCTGAAGCTTTCTTT.

The chain joins TRBV2 to TRBJ2-7; D not certain. Germline lookup yields CDR1 SNHLY and CDR2 FYNNEI. Trimming shortened V by 6 bases and J by 5 bases, and 20 bases separated the two germline ends. The CDR3 runs to 15 residues. The CDR3 coding sequence is TGTGCCAGCAGACGGTTGGTCTTAGAGGTTCACGAGCAGTACTTC. Translation gives CASRRLVLEVHEQYF.

V is TRBV5-1 and J is TRBJ1-4; D might be TRBD1 (5 bases). The CDR3 loop spans 15 amino acids. Germline V gives CDR1 SGHRS, CDR2 YFSETQ. The V gene lost 5 bases and the J gene lost 1 base, with 12 bases spanning the gap. The CDR3 DNA follows: TGCGCCAGCAGAGCTGGACAAATAACTAATGAAAAACTGTTTTTT. It encodes CASRAGQITNEKLFF.